The present entry profiles one T cell receptor beta chain with its context. Repertoires were generated with immunoSEQ multiplex PCR, while TCRdb's copy carries only in-frame clones and drops some. The sample records around 100,000 clones, around 85% being singletons. The data stem from a study of blood T cell repertoires in COVID-19. Study information: PBMCs, B-cell-depleted T cells, or T cells provided the cDNA or gDNA that made up the material.

Germline CDR1 is SGHRS and CDR2 is YFSETQ. The ends lost 2 bases at V and 0 bases at J; junction bases unmatched: 7. The CDR3 spans 17 residues. This sequence originates from a woman between 45 and 65 years old who had recovered from COVID-19. What was sequenced was PBMCs or T cells enriched from blood (not recorded which). The chain links TRBV5-1 to TRBJ2-1; TRBD2 matches 8 bases. The CDR3 coding sequence is TGCGCCAGCAGCTTATCAAGCGGGGGAAGCTCCTACAATGAGCAGTTCTTC. It is translated as CASSLSSGGSSYNEQFF. The full variable domain, completed using reference TRBV5-1 and TRBJ2-1, is KAGVTQTPRYLIKTRGQQVTLSCSPISGHRSVSWYQQTPGQGLQFLFEYFSETQRNKGNFPGRFSGRQFSNSRSEMNVSTLELGDSALYLCASSLSSGGSSYNEQFFGPGTRLTVL.